Listed below are T cell receptor beta chains from one sample, sequenced in a study of T cell repertoires in cytomegalovirus infection. TCRdb recomputed calls from the reads with MiXCR, one row per CDR3 protein. The sample has fewer than 1,000,000 distinct CDR3 sequences; approximately 30% are singletons. Antigen specificity for these receptors is unknown. Here the sequenced sample was cultured CD8+ T cells from PBMCs, taken from culture after CMV antigen stimulation. The source of these receptors is a human donor in good health (CMV status not recorded). Some clones in this sample may be carry-over from other donors' samples. The CDR3 runs from the conserved cysteine through the conserved F or W. The D gene is left open where the match is weak. Size values are once, few and many counts, or a class for expanded clones, and some rows have none.

CASSLGSVGLDYNEQFF	TGTGCCAGCAGCTTAGGGAGCGTGGGTCTCGACTACAATGAGCAGTTCTTC	.	many	TRBV7-2	TRBJ2-1
CASSFSRGGYNEQFF	TGTGCCAGCAGTTTTTCACGGGGGGGCTATAATGAGCAGTTCTTC	TRBD2	few	TRBV27	TRBJ2-1
CASSPQDTGELFF	TGTGCCAGCTCACCACAGGACACCGGGGAGCTGTTTTTT	.	many	TRBV18	TRBJ2-2
CASSVPGGESGQYF	TGTGCTAGCAGTGTTCCAGGGGGCGAGTCCGGGCAGTACTTC	TRBD1	.	TRBV2	TRBJ2-7
CASSLGGGRGTEAFF	TGTGCCAGCAGCTTGGGGGGAGGGCGGGGCACTGAAGCTTTCTTT	.	few	TRBV5-3	TRBJ1-1
CASSYLSVREQFF	TGTGCCAGCAGTTACCTGAGCGTGAGAGAGCAGTTCTTC	.	.	TRBV6-2/TRBV6-3	TRBJ2-1
CASSRTSGDPSYNEQFF	TGTGCCAGCAGCCGGACTAGCGGGGACCCCTCCTACAATGAGCAGTTCTTC	TRBD2	.	TRBV7-6	TRBJ2-1
CASRSGRGHRDEQFF	TGCGCCAGCAGGTCCGGGAGGGGACACCGCGATGAGCAGTTCTTC	TRBD2	.	TRBV4-3	TRBJ2-1
CASSYGGANVLTF	TGTGCCAGCAGTTACGGTGGGGCCAACGTCCTGACTTTC	.	many	TRBV6-6	TRBJ2-6
CASTPDTGASNQPQHF	TGTGCCAGTACCCCCGACACAGGGGCTAGCAATCAGCCCCAGCATTTT	TRBD1	few	TRBV19	TRBJ1-5
CASSLINTEAFF	TGTGCCAGCAGCTTGATAAACACTGAAGCTTTCTTT	.	many	TRBV7-9	TRBJ1-1
CASSYLRRGGTDTQYF	TGTGCCAGCAGTTACTTGCGGCGGGGGGGCACAGATACGCAGTATTTT	TRBD2	.	TRBV6-2/TRBV6-3	TRBJ2-3
CAPRTRDAYEQYF	TGTGCCCCACGAACCAGGGATGCCTACGAGCAGTACTTC	.	.	TRBV2	TRBJ2-7
CASSRPGTGAYSPLHF	TGTGCCAGCAGTCGGCCGGGGACAGGGGCTTATTCACCCCTCCACTTT	TRBD1	once	TRBV6-2/TRBV6-3	TRBJ1-6
CASSQERDNREKLFF	TGTGCCAGCAGCCAAGAGCGGGACAATAGAGAAAAACTGTTTTTT	.	.	TRBV14	TRBJ1-4
CASSPRTFNQPQHF	TGTGCCAGCAGCCCCAGGACATTCAATCAGCCCCAGCATTTT	.	.	TRBV6-8	TRBJ1-5
CASSLHPYEQYF	TGTGCCAGCAGCTTGCATCCCTACGAGCAGTACTTC	.	many	TRBV7-2	TRBJ2-7
CASSLRDPRGQFF	TGTGCCAGCAGCTTAAGGGACCCACGAGGGCAGTTCTTC	.	few	TRBV7-9	TRBJ2-1
CASSSHTELDTQYF	TGCGCCAGCAGCTCTCATACCGAATTAGATACGCAGTATTTT	.	few	TRBV4-1	TRBJ2-3
CASSSIQDSGCIQYF	TGTGCCAGCAGTTCTATTCAGGACTCTGGATGCATTCAGTACTTC	.	.	TRBV27	TRBJ2-4
CASSYFGETQYF	TGTGCCAGCAGTTACTTTGGGGAGACCCAGTACTTC	.	.	TRBV6-6	TRBJ2-5
CASSIGTIRLNEQFF	TGTGCCAGTAGTATAGGGACTATTAGGCTCAATGAGCAGTTCTTC	.	few	TRBV19	TRBJ2-1
CASSGDSSSGNTIYF	TGTGCCAGCAGTGGGGACAGTTCATCTGGAAACACCATATATTTT	TRBD1	few	TRBV7-6	TRBJ1-3
CASSLEDTRLYEQFF	TGTGCCAGCAGCTTGGAGGACACCCGTTTGTATGAGCAGTTCTTC	.	few	TRBV5-5	TRBJ2-1
CASSTPLAGHPYNEQFF	TGTGCCAGCAGCACCCCACTAGCGGGGCACCCTTACAATGAGCAGTTCTTC	TRBD2	many	TRBV7-6	TRBJ2-1
CARSEGGSNGYTF	TGTGCCAGGAGCGAAGGGGGCAGCAATGGCTACACCTTC	TRBD1	.	TRBV7-6	TRBJ1-2
CASSLELGGNTEAFF	TGTGCCAGCAGCTTAGAATTAGGCGGCAACACTGAAGCTTTCTTT	.	many	TRBV7-9	TRBJ1-1
CASSRKETGPYEQYF	TGCGCCAGCAGCCGGAAAGAGACCGGGCCCTACGAGCAGTACTTC	.	.	TRBV5-1	TRBJ2-7
CASSLDVVSVEKLFF	TGTGCCAGCAGCTTAGATGTAGTTTCGGTTGAAAAACTGTTTTTT	.	few	TRBV7-2	TRBJ1-4